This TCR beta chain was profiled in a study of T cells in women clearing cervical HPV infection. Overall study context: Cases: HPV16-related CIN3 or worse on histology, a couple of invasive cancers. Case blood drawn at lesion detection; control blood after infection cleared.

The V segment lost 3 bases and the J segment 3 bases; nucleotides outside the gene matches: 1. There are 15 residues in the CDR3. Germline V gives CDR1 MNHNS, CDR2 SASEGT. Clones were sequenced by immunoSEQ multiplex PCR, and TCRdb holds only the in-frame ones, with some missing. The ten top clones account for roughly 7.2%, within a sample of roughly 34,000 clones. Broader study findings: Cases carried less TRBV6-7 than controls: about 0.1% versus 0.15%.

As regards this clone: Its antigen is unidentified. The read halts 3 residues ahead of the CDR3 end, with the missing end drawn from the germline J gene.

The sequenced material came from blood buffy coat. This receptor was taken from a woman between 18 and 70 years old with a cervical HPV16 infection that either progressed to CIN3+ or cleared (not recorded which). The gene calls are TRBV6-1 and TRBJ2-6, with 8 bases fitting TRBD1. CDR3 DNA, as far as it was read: TGTGCCAGCAGTGACAGGGGGCTTGGGGCCAACGTC. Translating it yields CASSDRGLGANV. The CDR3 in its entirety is CASSDRGLGANVLTF.